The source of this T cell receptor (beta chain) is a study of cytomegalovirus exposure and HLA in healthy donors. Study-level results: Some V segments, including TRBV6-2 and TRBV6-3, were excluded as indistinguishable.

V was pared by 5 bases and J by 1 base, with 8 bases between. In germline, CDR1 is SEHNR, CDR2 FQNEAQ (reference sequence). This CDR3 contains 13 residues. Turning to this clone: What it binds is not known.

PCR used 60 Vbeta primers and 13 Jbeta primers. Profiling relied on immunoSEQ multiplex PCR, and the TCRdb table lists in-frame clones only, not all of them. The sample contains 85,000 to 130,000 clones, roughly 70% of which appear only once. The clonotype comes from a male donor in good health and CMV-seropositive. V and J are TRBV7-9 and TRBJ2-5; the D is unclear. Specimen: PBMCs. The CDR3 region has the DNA TGTGCCAGCAGCACACTATCCCAAGAGACCCAGTACTTC. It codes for CASSTLSQETQYF.